This TCR beta chain is drawn from a study of cytomegalovirus exposure and HLA in healthy donors. Germline CDR1 and CDR2: MDHEN and SYDVKM. The trim removed 5 bases at V and 6 bases at J, leaving 9 bases unmatched. The CDR3 is 15 residues long. A multiplex PCR was run with 60 Vbeta primers and 13 Jbeta primers. Assay used: immunoSEQ multiplex PCR; TCRdb lists only in-frame clones, some missing. The top ten hold under 8% of the sample, which has roughly 140,000 clones, 65% to 90% seen once. What was sequenced was PBMCs. The chain couples TRBV28 to TRBJ1-2, with 10 bases identical to TRBD1. The sequence derives from a woman between 45 and 65 years old in good health and CMV-seropositive. The CDR3 DNA is TGTGCCAGCAGTACGGGACAGGGGATCTTTGATGGCTACACCTTC. Amino acid sequence: CASSTGQGIFDGYTF.